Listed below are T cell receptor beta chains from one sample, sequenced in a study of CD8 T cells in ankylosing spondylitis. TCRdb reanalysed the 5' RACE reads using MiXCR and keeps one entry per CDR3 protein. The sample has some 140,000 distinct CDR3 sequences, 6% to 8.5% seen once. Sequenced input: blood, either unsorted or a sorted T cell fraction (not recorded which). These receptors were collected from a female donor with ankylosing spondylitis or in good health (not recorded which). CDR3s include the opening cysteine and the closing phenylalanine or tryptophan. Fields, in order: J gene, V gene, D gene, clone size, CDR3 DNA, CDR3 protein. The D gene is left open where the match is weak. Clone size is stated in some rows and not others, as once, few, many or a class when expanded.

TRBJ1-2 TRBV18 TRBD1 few TGTGCCAGCTCAAACCCCGGGACAGACTATGGCTACACCTTC CASSNPGTDYGYTF
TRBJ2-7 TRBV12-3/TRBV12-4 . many TGTGCCAGCAGATCGGCCTACGAGCAGTACTTC CASRSAYEQYF
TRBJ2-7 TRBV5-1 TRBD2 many TGCGCCAGCAGCTTCGGGACTAGCACTACCTACGAGCAGTACTTC CASSFGTSTTYEQYF
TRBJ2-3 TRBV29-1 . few TGCAGCGTACGGGAAGGCACAGATACGCAGTATTTT CSVREGTDTQYF
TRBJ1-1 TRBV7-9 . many TGTGCCAGCAGCTACAAACGGAACACTGAAGCTTTCTTT CASSYKRNTEAFF
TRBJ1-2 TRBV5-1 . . TGCGCCAGCAGCTCGGTGAGGGGGTCGGATGGCTACACCTTC CASSSVRGSDGYTF
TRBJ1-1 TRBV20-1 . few TGCAGTGCCGAAGACAGGAGAATCATGAACACTGAAGCTTTCTTT CSAEDRRIMNTEAFF
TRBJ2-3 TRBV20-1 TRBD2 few TGCAGTGCTAGCGGGGGGGAGACGTTGACAGATACGCAGTATTTT CSASGGETLTDTQYF
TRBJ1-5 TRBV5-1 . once TGCGCCAGCAGCTTGGGAGATGGCAATCAGCCCCAGCATTTT CASSLGDGNQPQHF
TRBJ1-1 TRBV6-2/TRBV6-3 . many TGTGCCAGCAAATTAGGACGTGATGAAGCTTTCTTT CASKLGRDEAFF
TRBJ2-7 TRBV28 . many TGTGCCAGCACTCCCCACCCGGGCTACGAGCAGTACTTC CASTPHPGYEQYF
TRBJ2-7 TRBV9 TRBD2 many TGTGCCAGCAGCCGCGGGGGGGACTCCTACGAGCAGTACTTC CASSRGGDSYEQYF
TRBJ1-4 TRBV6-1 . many TGTGCCAGCAAGTCAGGGGCCTTTAATGAAAAACTGTTTTTT CASKSGAFNEKLFF
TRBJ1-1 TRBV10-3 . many TGTGCCATCAGTGGACTTGCCAGACAGAACACTGAAGCTTTCTTT CAISGLARQNTEAFF
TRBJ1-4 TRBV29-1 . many TGCAGCGTTGAACTTTCGGCAGGCGGAAAACTGTTTTTT CSVELSAGGKLFF
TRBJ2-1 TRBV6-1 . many TGTGCCAGCACCCTCAGGAGCTCCTACAATGAGCAGTTCTTC CASTLRSSYNEQFF
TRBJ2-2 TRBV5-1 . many TGCGCCAGCAGCTGGGGGAATACGAACACCGGGGAGCTGTTTTTT CASSWGNTNTGELFF
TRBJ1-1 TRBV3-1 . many TGTGCCAGCAGCCAAGAGTGGAACACTGAAGCTTTCTTT CASSQEWNTEAFF
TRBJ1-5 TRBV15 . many TGTGCCACCAGCAGAGTGGTAGGGAATCAGCCCCAGCATTTT CATSRVVGNQPQHF
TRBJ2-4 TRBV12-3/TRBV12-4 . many TGTGCCAGCAGTTTCGGGGGCCACGGGGGTCAGTACTTC CASSFGGHGGQYF
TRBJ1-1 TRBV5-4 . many TGTGCCAGCAGCTATCAATTGGCTCTCGACACTGAAGCTTTCTTT CASSYQLALDTEAFF
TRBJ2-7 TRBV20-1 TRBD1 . TGCAGTGCTAGTACGGACAGGGCCTCCTACGAGCAGTACTTC CSASTDRASYEQYF
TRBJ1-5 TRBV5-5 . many TGTGCCAGCAGCCTAATGACAGGTATCAATCAGCCCCAGCATTTT CASSLMTGINQPQHF
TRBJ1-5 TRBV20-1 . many TGCAGTGCTAGAGATAGCAATCAGCCCCAGCATTTT CSARDSNQPQHF
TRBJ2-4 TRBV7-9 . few TGTGCCAGTAGCTTTGGCGCTGGGGCCAAAAACATTCAGTACTTC CASSFGAGAKNIQYF
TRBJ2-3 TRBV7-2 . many TGTGCCAGCAGCTTAGGTGGGCGGTCAAGTACGCAGTATTTT CASSLGGRSSTQYF